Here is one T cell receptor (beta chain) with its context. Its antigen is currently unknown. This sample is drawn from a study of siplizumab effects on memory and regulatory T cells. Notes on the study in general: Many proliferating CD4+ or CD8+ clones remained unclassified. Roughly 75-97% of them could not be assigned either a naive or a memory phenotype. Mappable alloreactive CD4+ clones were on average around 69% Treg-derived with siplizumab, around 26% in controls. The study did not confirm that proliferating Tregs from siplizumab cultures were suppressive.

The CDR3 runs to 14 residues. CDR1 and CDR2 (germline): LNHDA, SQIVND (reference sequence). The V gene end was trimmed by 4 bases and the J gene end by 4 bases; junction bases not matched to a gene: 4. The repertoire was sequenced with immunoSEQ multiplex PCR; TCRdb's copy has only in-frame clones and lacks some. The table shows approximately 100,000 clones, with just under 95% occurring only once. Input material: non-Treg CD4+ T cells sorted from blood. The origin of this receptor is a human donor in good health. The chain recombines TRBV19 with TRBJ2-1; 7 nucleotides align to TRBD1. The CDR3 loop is CASSRGQIYNEQFF. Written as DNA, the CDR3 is TGTGCCAGTAGTAGGGGACAGATTTACAATGAGCAGTTCTTC.